One and the same sample provided the 32 T cell receptor beta chains below, sequenced in a study of blood T cell repertoires in COVID-19. Libraries were prepared by immunoSEQ multiplex PCR; TCRdb keeps only in-frame clonotypes and omits some of them. This table has roughly 250,000 clones, approximately 88% appearing once. Sequenced material: PBMCs or T cells enriched from blood (not recorded which). The source of these receptors is a woman aged 25 to 39 with acute COVID-19.

The chain joins TRBV3-1 (or the pseudogene TRBV3-2) to TRBJ1-2; 10 nucleotides align to TRBD1. This CDR3 contains 13 residues. CDR1 is LGHDT, CDR2 YNNKEL, per germline (reference sequence). The ends lost 6 bases at V and 6 bases at J; junction bases unmatched: 4. The CDR3 nucleotides are TGTGCCAGCAGTTCCGGACAGGGGGATGGCTACACCTTC. Amino acid sequence: CASSSGQGDGYTF.

The chain links TRBV2 to TRBJ2-3; D call uncertain. The CDR3 has 16 residues. Germline CDR1 is SNHLY and CDR2 is FYNNEI. Trimming removed 1 base at V and 2 bases at J, with 13 bases between. The CDR3 DNA reads TGTGCCAGCAGTGAAGTTGTAGCCACAAACACAGATACGCAGTATTTT. Protein sequence: CASSEVVATNTDTQYF.

The V and J genes are TRBV19 and TRBJ2-7; 9 positions match TRBD1. After removal of 6 bases from V and 2 bases from J, the junction contained 5 bases not matched to a gene. Germline V gene lookup returns CDR1 LNHDA and CDR2 SQIVND (reference sequence). This CDR3 has 14 amino acids. The CDR3 reads CASRGDRDPYEQYF. CDR3 DNA: TGTGCCAGTAGAGGGGACAGGGATCCCTACGAGCAGTACTTC.

The chain links TRBV6-5 to TRBJ2-7; TRBD1 might be the D (5 bases). V was cut by 6 bases and J by 5 bases, with 11 bases left in between. The CDR3 has 12 residues. CDR1 and CDR2 from the germline V gene are MNHEY and SVGAGI. The CDR3 protein is CASSQGDDEQYF. For the CDR3, the DNA is TGTGCCAGCAGCCAGGGTGATGACGAGCAGTACTTC.

The chain carries TRBV10-3 and TRBJ2-7; D unclear. V lost 0 bases, J lost 1 base, and 7 bases lay in between. CDR3 size: 14 residues. The germline V gene encodes CDR1 ENHRY and CDR2 SYGVKD. CDR3 sequence reads: CAISESTLSYEQYF. DNA of the CDR3: TGTGCCATCAGTGAGTCGACTCTTTCCTACGAGCAGTACTTC.

This clone was observed a handful of times. The rearrangement joins TRBV5-1 to TRBJ2-2; weak D call: TRBD1 (5 bases). CDR1 and CDR2 (germline): SGHRS, YFSETQ. The CDR3 sequence is 15 residues long. V shed 2 bases and J shed 5 bases, with 13 bases lying between them. CDR3 nucleotide sequence: TGCGCCAGCAGCTTTCAACAGGTCCCGACCGGGGAGCTGTTTTTT. Protein product: CASSFQQVPTGELFF.

The chain has TRBV25-1 and TRBJ1-1, with D unresolved. The CDR3 contains 12 residues. Germline CDR1 is MGHDK and CDR2 is SYGVNS. V was trimmed by 2 bases and J by 4 bases, leaving 5 bases between them. The CDR3 loop reads CASSERGTEAFF. CDR3 in DNA: TGTGCCAGCAGTGAACGGGGCACTGAAGCTTTCTTT.

The rearrangement joins TRBV6-1 to TRBJ1-2; 8 bases match TRBD1. With 3 bases clipped from V and 3 bases from J, the junction kept 6 bases outside the gene matches. Germline assignment: CDR1 MNHNS and CDR2 SASEGT. The CDR3 is 15 residues long. The CDR3 DNA follows: TGTGCCAGCAGTGAGTTGACAGGGGTGGACTATGGCTACACCTTC. It specifies CASSELTGVDYGYTF.

The rearrangement uses TRBV12-5 and TRBJ1-2, with TRBD1 matching over 8 bases. The V and J ends lost 4 bases and 4 bases, in that order; junction bases with no gene match: 14. Germline V gene sequence: CDR1 LGHNT, CDR2 FRNRAP. This CDR3 spans 17 amino acids. The CDR3 sequence is CASGYQHSGTGRYGYTF. The CDR3 bases are TGTGCTAGTGGTTACCAACACTCCGGGACAGGTCGCTATGGCTACACCTTC.

This chain uses TRBV11-3 with TRBJ2-2, with TRBD2 identical over 7 bases. The CDR3 has 14 amino acids. Germline V gene sequence: CDR1 SGHNT, CDR2 YENEEA. The V gene end was trimmed by 5 bases and the J gene end by 4 bases; junction bases not matched to a gene: 4. The CDR3 DNA reads TGTGCCAGCAGCCTCGCGGGGGTCACCGGGGAGCTGTTTTTT. Translation: CASSLAGVTGELFF.

This chain joins TRBV7-6 and TRBJ2-3; D is possibly TRBD2 (5 bases). With 5 bases removed from V and 2 bases from J, the gap between germline ends came to 20 bases. The CDR3 totals 17 residues. The germline V gene encodes CDR1 SGHVS and CDR2 FNYEAQ. The CDR3 nucleotides read TGTGCCAGCAGCCGAGAAACCAGCGGAGACCTCACAGATACGCAGTATTTT. Translating gives CASSRETSGDLTDTQYF.

The CDR3 sequence is CASGTHRGGSSYNEQFF. Written as DNA, the CDR3 is TGTGCCAGCGGGACCCATAGGGGGGGGAGCTCCTACAATGAGCAGTTCTTC. The V call is TRBV3-1 (or the pseudogene TRBV3-2), the J call TRBJ2-1; TRBD2 might be the D (7 bases). Germline V lookup: CDR1 LGHDT, CDR2 YNNKEL (reference sequence). The germline V and J ends were trimmed by 8 bases and 0 bases, with 20 bases remaining between them. The CDR3 totals 17 residues.

The chain employs TRBV19 and TRBJ1-4; 8 bases match TRBD1. CDR1 and CDR2 from the germline V gene are LNHDA and SQIVND (reference sequence). Losses at the gene ends were 5 bases for V and 12 bases for J; bases not matched to a gene: 8. The CDR3 runs to 13 residues. CDR3 sequence reads: CASSPGGLKELFF. CDR3 in DNA: TGTGCCAGTAGTCCAGGGGGCCTCAAGGAACTGTTTTTT.

The genes are TRBV10-1 and TRBJ2-7, with 8 bases lining up with TRBD1. Unmatched junction bases numbered 4, after V lost 6 bases and J lost 3 bases. Germline values: CDR1 WNHNN, CDR2 SYGVQD (reference sequence). The CDR3 covers 13 residues. The chain's CDR3 is CASSAGQGYEQYF. Here the CDR3 DNA reads TGCGCCAGCAGCGCCGGACAGGGCTACGAGCAGTACTTC.

This clone turned up a few times. This chain links TRBV11-2 with TRBJ1-1; D call uncertain. The ends were cut back, 1 base at V and 11 bases at J, with 11 bases in the middle. This CDR3 comprises 12 residues. Germline lookup yields CDR1 SGHAT and CDR2 FQNNGV. The CDR3 here is CASSLGLGGAFF. In DNA form, the CDR3 reads TGTGCCAGCAGCTTAGGTCTGGGAGGGGCTTTCTTT. Full variable domain (outside the CDR3, taken from reference TRBV11-2 and TRBJ1-1): EAGVAQSPRYKIIEKRQSVAFWCNPISGHATLYWYQQILGQGPKLLIQFQNNGVVDDSQLPKDRFSAERLKGVDSTLKIQPAKLEDSAVYLCASSLGLGGAFFGQGTRLTVV.

The chain joins TRBV7-9 to TRBJ2-7, with TRBD1 matching over 11 bases. The J segment lost 6 bases and the V segment lost 1 base, leaving 5 bases of the junction unmatched. Germline-derived CDR1 and CDR2 are SEHNR and FQNEAQ (reference sequence). The CDR3 sequence is 15 residues long. The CDR3 loop reads CASSLGGTGGSEQYF. CDR3 bases: TGTGCCAGCAGCTTAGGCGGGACAGGGGGATCCGAGCAGTACTTC.

The chain combines TRBV7-9 with TRBJ1-1; 7 bases map to TRBD1. The CDR3 is 17 amino acids. Germline values: CDR1 SEHNR, CDR2 FQNEAQ (reference sequence). Germline trimming cut 4 bases from V and 0 bases from J; bases unmatched to any gene: 11. This CDR3 is CASSSPPSDRMNTEAFF. CDR3 in DNA: TGTGCCAGCAGCTCCCCCCCTTCGGACAGGATGAACACTGAAGCTTTCTTT.

The chain is built from TRBV19 and TRBJ2-3; D is ambiguous. Looked up from germline, CDR1 is LNHDA and CDR2 is SQIVND (reference sequence). The CDR3 covers 13 residues. V was pared by 0 bases and J by 5 bases, with 6 bases between. As DNA, the CDR3 is TGTGCCAGTAGTATAGAGGTCGGAGATACGCAGTATTTT. Encoded protein: CASSIEVGDTQYF.

V usage is TRBV15 and J usage is TRBJ1-1; D possibly corresponds to TRBD1 (6 bases). The V end lost 0 bases, the J end lost 4 bases, and 6 bases lay between the germline ends. CDR3 length: 13 residues. Germline V gives CDR1 LNHNV, CDR2 YYDKDF (reference sequence). CDR3 sequence: CATSREGGTEAFF. The DNA for the CDR3 is TGTGCCACCAGCAGAGAAGGGGGCACTGAAGCTTTCTTT.

The V gene is TRBV12-3 or TRBV12-4, the J gene TRBJ1-1; maybe TRBD1 (5 bases). Trimming shortened V by 2 bases and J by 8 bases, and 12 bases separated the two germline ends. This CDR3 region has 13 residues. The chain's CDR3 is CASSLFGGTEAFF. The CDR3 nucleotides read TGTGCCAGCAGTTTATTTGGGGGGACCGAAGCTTTCTTT.

This clone occurred a few times. The genes are TRBV10-2 and TRBJ1-6; 9 nucleotides align to TRBD1. J was trimmed by 8 bases and V by 6 bases; bases with no gene match: 2. In germline, CDR1 is WSHSY, CDR2 SAAADI. The CDR3 loop spans 13 amino acids. Here the CDR3 DNA reads TGCGCCAGCAGCCGGGACAGGGATTCACCCCTCCACTTT. Its translation is CASSRDRDSPLHF.

The rearrangement links TRBV25-1 to TRBJ1-2, with D perhaps TRBD1 (6 bases). The CDR3 extends over 13 amino acids. Trimming stripped 2 bases from V and 4 bases from J, with 8 bases between. Germline V gene data show CDR1 as MGHDK and CDR2 as SYGVNS. CDR3 in amino acids: CASSEQDSYGYTF. In DNA form, the CDR3 reads TGTGCCAGCAGTGAACAGGACAGCTATGGCTACACCTTC.

The J gene is TRBJ1-5, the V gene TRBV5-1; 9 bases are a match to TRBD1. The CDR3 spans 15 residues. The J segment lost 7 bases and the V segment lost 4 bases, leaving 9 bases of the junction unmatched. Germline loops: CDR1 SGHRS, CDR2 YFSETQ. The CDR3 protein is CASSQDGQGFQPQHF. The CDR3, as DNA: TGCGCCAGCAGCCAGGACGGACAGGGGTTCCAGCCCCAGCATTTT.

The chain has TRBV5-1 and TRBJ2-1; D is possibly TRBD2 (5 bases). Germline lookup yields CDR1 SGHRS and CDR2 YFSETQ. This CDR3 has 15 residues. Trimming took off 1 base at V and 0 bases at J, with 8 bases between the two ends. The CDR3 reads CASSLSGSSYNEQFF. The DNA of the CDR3 is TGCGCCAGCAGCTTGTCGGGGAGCTCCTACAATGAGCAGTTCTTC.

This clone was detected only a few times. The chain uses TRBV2 and TRBJ2-7; the D gene is possibly TRBD2 (5 bases). The CDR3 is 13 amino acids. Germline V gene sequence: CDR1 SNHLY, CDR2 FYNNEI. Trimming pared 7 bases from V and 2 bases from J, leaving 12 bases between. This CDR3 is CASTVTTTYEQYF. CDR3 DNA: TGTGCCAGCACGGTGACTACAACCTACGAGCAGTACTTC.

V is TRBV19 and J is TRBJ2-4; D is possibly TRBD1 (7 bases). Trimming removed 3 bases at V and 3 bases at J, with 12 bases between. This CDR3 region has 15 residues. CDR1 is LNHDA and CDR2 is SQIVND in the germline V gene (reference sequence). The CDR3 DNA reads TGTGCCAGTAGTATGCGGCAGGGGGGCAAAAACATTCAGTACTTC. It specifies CASSMRQGGKNIQYF.

The chain recombines TRBV12-3 or TRBV12-4 with TRBJ2-7; 8 nucleotides match TRBD2. After removal of 4 bases from V and 2 bases from J, the junction contained 1 base not matched to a gene. The CDR3 covers 13 residues. The DNA of the CDR3 is TGTGCCAGCAGTTCGGGACTAGCCTACGAGCAGTACTTC. Protein: CASSSGLAYEQYF.

This sequence joins TRBV11-2 and TRBJ2-7; D possibly corresponds to TRBD2 (5 bases). Germline CDR1 is SGHAT and CDR2 is FQNNGV. V was clipped by 5 bases and J by 12 bases, with 26 bases between them. The CDR3 spans 15 residues. CDR3 loop: CASSPSPTFSRHRYF. Here the CDR3 DNA reads TGTGCCAGCAGCCCTAGCCCCACTTTTTCCCGGCACAGGTACTTC.

This chain joins TRBV18 and TRBJ1-4; unclear D gene. Trimming shortened V by 7 bases and J by 5 bases, and 11 bases separated the two germline ends. The germline CDR1 and CDR2 sequences are KGHSH and LQKENI. The CDR3 extends over 13 amino acids. The CDR3 nucleotides read TGTGCCAGCTACCGAGGGAGGAATGAAAAACTGTTTTTT. It codes for CASYRGRNEKLFF.

The gene calls are TRBV7-9 and TRBJ2-3; possibly TRBD2 for D (6 bases). The CDR3 is 17 amino acids. In germline, CDR1 is SEHNR, CDR2 FQNEAQ (reference sequence). Trimming removed 5 bases at V and 4 bases at J, with 22 bases between. The CDR3 DNA sequence: TGTGCCAGCAGCCCCGGGACTCTAGCGAGGTCCCCAGATACGCAGTATTTT. Protein product: CASSPGTLARSPDTQYF.

The V gene is TRBV27, the J gene TRBJ1-1, with D maybe TRBD1 (5 bases). The CDR3 sequence is 14 residues long. V was cut by 6 bases and J by 4 bases, with 15 bases left in between. The germline CDR1 and CDR2 sequences are MNHEY and SMNVEV (reference sequence). DNA of the CDR3: TGTGCCAGCAGAAAAGACAGCCTTACCACTGAAGCTTTCTTT. This gives the protein CASRKDSLTTEAFF.

The chain has TRBV7-6 and TRBJ2-7, with 7 positions matching TRBD1. V lost 4 bases, J lost 6 bases, and 15 bases stayed unmatched. The CDR3 has 16 amino acids. Per the germline V gene, CDR1 is SGHVS and CDR2 is FNYEAQ. The CDR3 loop is CASSSTSRTGTLEQYF. The CDR3 region has the DNA TGTGCCAGCAGCTCTACAAGCCGGACAGGAACCCTCGAGCAGTACTTC.